Listed below are T cell receptor beta chains from one sample, sequenced in a study of Graves' ophthalmopathy and Graves' hyperthyroidism. TCRdb re-derived calls from the multiplex PCR reads in MiXCR, one entry per CDR3 protein. The data contain approximately 50,000 distinct CDR3 sequences, about 50% of them singletons. The sample consisted of peripheral blood. Source of these receptors: an adult man with Graves' ophthalmopathy. Each CDR3 is given with its conserved first and last residue. The order of the fields is J gene, D gene, clone size, V gene, CDR3 DNA, CDR3 protein. The D gene is left open where the match is weak. Clone size is stated in some rows and not others, as once, few, many or a class when expanded.

J: TRBJ2-1
D: TRBD2
size: -
V: TRBV7-8
DNA: TGTGCCAGCAGCTACACCGGGGAGGGGATTGAGCAGTTCTTC
CDR3: CASSYTGEGIEQFF

J: TRBJ2-3
D: -
size: -
V: TRBV7-2
DNA: TGTGCCAGCAGCCTACAGGTCACAGATACGCAGTATTTT
CDR3: CASSLQVTDTQYF

J: TRBJ2-6
D: -
size: few
V: TRBV7-9
DNA: TGTGCCAGCAGCTTACCCACGAGAGGGCCCAGGAGGGCCAACGTCCTGACTTTC
CDR3: CASSLPTRGPRRANVLTF

J: TRBJ2-7
D: -
size: -
V: TRBV25-1
DNA: TGTGCTAGGGGAATAGACATCCTAGACGAGCAGTACTTC
CDR3: CARGIDILDEQYF

J: TRBJ2-1
D: TRBD1
size: many
V: TRBV7-9
DNA: TGTGCCAGCAGCTCGATACCCAGGGGGCAGGGCTCCTACAATGAGCAGTTCTTC
CDR3: CASSSIPRGQGSYNEQFF

J: TRBJ2-1
D: -
size: -
V: TRBV7-9
DNA: TGTGCCAGCGGGAGGGGGAATGAGCAGTTCTTC
CDR3: CASGRGNEQFF

J: TRBJ1-5
D: -
size: -
V: TRBV25-1
DNA: TGTGCCAGCCTTCGTCAGGGGAATAGCAATCAGCCCCAGCATTTT
CDR3: CASLRQGNSNQPQHF

J: TRBJ2-3
D: TRBD2
size: -
V: TRBV6-5
DNA: TGTGCCAGCAGTTACTCGTTCCCACCCCCTCTAGCGGGAGGTCCTTCTAGCACAGATACGCAGTATTTT
CDR3: CASSYSFPPPLAGGPSSTDTQYF

J: TRBJ2-3
D: TRBD2
size: once
V: TRBV20-1
DNA: TGCAGTGCGATTGGACTAGCGGACACAGATACGCAGTATTTT
CDR3: CSAIGLADTDTQYF

J: TRBJ1-5
D: TRBD1
size: many
V: TRBV19
DNA: TGTGCCAGTAACCTGGGGCTTACAGGGGGCAGGAGCAATCAGCCCCAGCATTTT
CDR3: CASNLGLTGGRSNQPQHF

J: TRBJ1-6
D: -
size: -
V: TRBV6-1
DNA: TGTGCCAGCACCAAGGAGTCCCGCAATAATTCACCCCTCCACTTT
CDR3: CASTKESRNNSPLHF

J: TRBJ1-6
D: -
size: -
V: TRBV4-1
DNA: TGCGCCAGCAGCTCCATTTCCAGGGTGTACCTCCACTTT
CDR3: CASSSISRVYLHF

J: TRBJ1-5
D: TRBD1
size: -
V: TRBV20-1
DNA: TGCAGTGCTATGACAGGGTTTGGCAATCAGCCCCAGCATTTT
CDR3: CSAMTGFGNQPQHF

J: TRBJ2-1
D: -
size: few
V: TRBV20-1
DNA: TGCAGTGCTAGAGTTCCCCGGCGAGATGAGCAGTTCTTC
CDR3: CSARVPRRDEQFF

J: TRBJ1-1
D: -
size: -
V: TRBV12-3/TRBV12-4
DNA: TGTGCCTGGGGACTAGCGGGGGACGCTTTCTTT
CDR3: CAWGLAGDAFF

J: TRBJ2-1
D: TRBD1
size: -
V: TRBV9
DNA: TGTGCCAGCAGCCTTGGGACAGACCCTTCCAATGAGCAGTTCTTC
CDR3: CASSLGTDPSNEQFF

J: TRBJ2-3
D: TRBD2
size: many
V: TRBV3-1
DNA: TGTGCCAGCAGCGTAATAGCGGGGAGACTTACAGATACGCAGTATTTT
CDR3: CASSVIAGRLTDTQYF

J: TRBJ1-5
D: TRBD1
size: -
V: TRBV2
DNA: TGTGCCAGCAGCTGGGACAGGTCCTCCTACGAGGGGGGCGAGGATCAGCCCCAGCATTTT
CDR3: CASSWDRSSYEGGEDQPQHF

J: TRBJ1-2
D: -
size: -
V: TRBV14
DNA: TGTGCCAGCAGCCAAACAGTTGGCGCTATCTATGGCTACACCTTC
CDR3: CASSQTVGAIYGYTF

J: TRBJ2-2
D: -
size: -
V: TRBV6-4
DNA: TGTCCCAGCAGTGACAGGAACGCCGGGGAGCTGTTTTTT
CDR3: CPSSDRNAGELFF

J: TRBJ1-6
D: TRBD1
size: many
V: TRBV20-1
DNA: TGCAGTGCTAGAGGACAAGGGGGCGGGTATAATTCACCCCTCCACTTT
CDR3: CSARGQGGGYNSPLHF

J: TRBJ1-2
D: -
size: -
V: TRBV6-1
DNA: TGTGCCAGCAGTGGGATAACAGGGAACTATGGCTACACCTTC
CDR3: CASSGITGNYGYTF

J: TRBJ2-3
D: TRBD2
size: -
V: TRBV7-2
DNA: TGTGCCAGCAACATAGGACTAGCGGGAACGGAGGAGCAGTATTTT
CDR3: CASNIGLAGTEEQYF

J: TRBJ2-7
D: TRBD1
size: many
V: TRBV6-1
DNA: TGTGCCAGCAGTGACGGACAGGGACTCTACGAGCAGTGCTTC
CDR3: CASSDGQGLYEQCF

J: TRBJ2-1
D: -
size: many
V: TRBV20-1
DNA: TGCAGTGCCTTTGTGGGGGCCCACAATGAGCAGTTCTTC
CDR3: CSAFVGAHNEQFF

J: TRBJ1-3
D: -
size: -
V: TRBV27
DNA: TGTGCCAGCCGACGGACAGGAAACACCATATATTTT
CDR3: CASRRTGNTIYF

J: TRBJ2-3
D: -
size: many
V: TRBV24-1
DNA: TGTGCCACCAGTGCTCATGGGATCACAGATACGCAGTATTTT
CDR3: CATSAHGITDTQYF

J: TRBJ2-1
D: TRBD1
size: once
V: TRBV10-3
DNA: TGTGCCATCAGTGCGCAGGGACAGGGGGCTTACAATGAGCAGTTCTTC
CDR3: CAISAQGQGAYNEQFF

J: TRBJ2-6
D: -
size: many
V: TRBV9
DNA: TGTGCCAGCAGCCCCGGGACACCTTACTCTGGGGCCAACGTCCTGACTTTC
CDR3: CASSPGTPYSGANVLTF

J: TRBJ2-5
D: -
size: many
V: TRBV20-1
DNA: TGCAGTGCTAGAGCCACTAGGGTTTGGGGAGAGACCCAGTACTTC
CDR3: CSARATRVWGETQYF

J: TRBJ2-3
D: -
size: many
V: TRBV6-5
DNA: TGTGCCAGCAGTTACCAGATGAGCACAGATACGCAGTATTTT
CDR3: CASSYQMSTDTQYF

J: TRBJ2-3
D: -
size: -
V: TRBV20-1
DNA: TGCAGTGCTAACCAGAGAAATACGCAGTATTTT
CDR3: CSANQRNTQYF

J: TRBJ2-1
D: -
size: -
V: TRBV9
DNA: TGTGCCAGCAGCGTAGAAGGGCTAGCGTGGCCCTACAATGAGCAGTTCTTC
CDR3: CASSVEGLAWPYNEQFF

J: TRBJ1-6
D: -
size: -
V: TRBV7-6
DNA: TGTGCCAGCAGCCAGGACCCCGGGGGACGGTATATTTCACCCCTCCACTTT
CDR3: CASSQDPGGRYISPLHF

J: TRBJ2-1
D: -
size: -
V: TRBV9
DNA: TGTGCCAGCAGCGTAGTAAAGAGCAATGAGCAGTTCTTC
CDR3: CASSVVKSNEQFF

J: TRBJ2-7
D: TRBD1
size: many
V: TRBV7-9
DNA: TGTGCCAGCAGCTTAGACTCGACAGGGGGAAACTTATACGAGCAGTACTTC
CDR3: CASSLDSTGGNLYEQYF

J: TRBJ2-7
D: -
size: -
V: TRBV29-1
DNA: TGCAGCAGTTACGGGCAGGGTGCCTACGAGCAGTACTTC
CDR3: CSSYGQGAYEQYF

J: TRBJ2-3
D: TRBD2
size: few
V: TRBV7-3
DNA: TGTGCCAGCAGCCCCCGAGATAGCGGGACAGATACGCAGTATTTT
CDR3: CASSPRDSGTDTQYF

J: TRBJ1-2
D: -
size: -
V: TRBV9
DNA: TGTGCCAGCAGCGATGGCGGGACATCGGGCTACACCTTC
CDR3: CASSDGGTSGYTF

J: TRBJ1-5
D: -
size: few
V: TRBV7-2
DNA: TGTGCCAGCAGCAAAGCCGGCGGGACACAGCATTTT
CDR3: CASSKAGGTQHF

J: TRBJ1-4
D: -
size: many
V: TRBV4-2
DNA: TGTGCCAGCAGCCGAGGACTTTTTGATAATGAAAAACTGTTTTTT
CDR3: CASSRGLFDNEKLFF

J: TRBJ2-5
D: TRBD1
size: -
V: TRBV6-6
DNA: TGTGCCAGCAGAAGGGCCGGGACAGCACAAGAGACCCAGTACTTC
CDR3: CASRRAGTAQETQYF

J: TRBJ2-6
D: -
size: many
V: TRBV19
DNA: TGTGCCAGTAGTTCGGGACTGGGGGCCAACGTCCTGACTTTC
CDR3: CASSSGLGANVLTF

J: TRBJ2-7
D: TRBD1
size: -
V: TRBV29-1
DNA: TGCAGCGCTCGACAGGGGGCGCGCGAGCAGTACTTC
CDR3: CSARQGAREQYF

J: TRBJ1-2
D: -
size: many
V: TRBV30
DNA: TGTGCCTGGAAGGGGGGCGGGGTGAGCGGCTACACCTTC
CDR3: CAWKGGGVSGYTF

J: TRBJ2-7
D: -
size: -
V: TRBV20-1
DNA: TGCAGTGCAGAGGGACCGAAGTCGGGCTACGAGCAGTACTTC
CDR3: CSAEGPKSGYEQYF

J: TRBJ2-1
D: -
size: medium-sized
V: TRBV2
DNA: TGTGCCAGCAGGGGTTATAATGAGCAGTTCTTC
CDR3: CASRGYNEQFF